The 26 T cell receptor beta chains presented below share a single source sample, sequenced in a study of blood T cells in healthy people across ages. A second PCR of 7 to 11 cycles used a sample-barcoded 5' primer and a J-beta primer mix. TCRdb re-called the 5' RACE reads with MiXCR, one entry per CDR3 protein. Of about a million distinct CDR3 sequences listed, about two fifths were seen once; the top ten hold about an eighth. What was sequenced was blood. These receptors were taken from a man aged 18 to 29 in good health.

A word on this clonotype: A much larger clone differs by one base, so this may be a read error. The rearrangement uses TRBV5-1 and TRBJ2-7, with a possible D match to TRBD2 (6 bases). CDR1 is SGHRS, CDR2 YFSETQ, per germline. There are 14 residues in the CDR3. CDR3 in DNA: TGCGTCAGCAGCTTGAGGGAAGCGGGCTACGAGCAGTACTTC. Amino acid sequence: CVSSLREAGYEQYF.

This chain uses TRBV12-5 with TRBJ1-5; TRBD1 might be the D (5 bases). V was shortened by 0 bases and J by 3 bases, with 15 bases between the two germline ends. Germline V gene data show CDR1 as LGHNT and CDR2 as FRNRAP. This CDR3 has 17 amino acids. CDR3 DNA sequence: TGTGCTAGTGGTTTGGTATTAGTGGGCAGGGACAATCAGCCCCAGCATTTT. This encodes CASGLVLVGRDNQPQHF. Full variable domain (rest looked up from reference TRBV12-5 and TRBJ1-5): DARVTQTPRHKVTEMGQEVTMRCQPILGHNTVFWYRQTMMQGLELLAYFRNRAPLDDSGMPKDRFSAEMPDATLATLKIQPSEPRDSAVYFCASGLVLVGRDNQPQHFGDGTRLSIL.

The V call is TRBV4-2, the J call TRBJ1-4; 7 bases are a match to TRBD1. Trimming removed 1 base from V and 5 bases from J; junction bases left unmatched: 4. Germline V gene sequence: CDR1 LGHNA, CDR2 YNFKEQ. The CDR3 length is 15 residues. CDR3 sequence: CASSQAATGNEKLFF. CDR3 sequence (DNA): TGTGCCAGCAGCCAAGCTGCGACAGGGAATGAAAAACTGTTTTTT.

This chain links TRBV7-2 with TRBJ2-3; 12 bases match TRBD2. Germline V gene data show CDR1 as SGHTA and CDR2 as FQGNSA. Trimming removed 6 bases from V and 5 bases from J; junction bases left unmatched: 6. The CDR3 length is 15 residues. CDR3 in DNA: TGTGCCAGCAGTTGCCTAGCGGGGGGGATAGATACGCAGTATTTT. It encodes CASSCLAGGIDTQYF.

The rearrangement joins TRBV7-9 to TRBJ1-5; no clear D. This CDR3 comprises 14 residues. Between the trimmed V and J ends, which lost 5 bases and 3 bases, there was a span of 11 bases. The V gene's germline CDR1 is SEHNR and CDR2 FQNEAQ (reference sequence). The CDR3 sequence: CASSHGSINQPQHF. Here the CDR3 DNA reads TGTGCCAGCAGCCACGGGAGTATCAATCAGCCCCAGCATTTT.

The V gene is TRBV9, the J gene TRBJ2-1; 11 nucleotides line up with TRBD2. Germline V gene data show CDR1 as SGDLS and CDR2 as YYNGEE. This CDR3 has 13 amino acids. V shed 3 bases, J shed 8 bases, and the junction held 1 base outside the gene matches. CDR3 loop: CASSGTSGYEQFF. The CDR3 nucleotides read TGTGCCAGCAGCGGGACTAGCGGGTATGAGCAGTTCTTC.

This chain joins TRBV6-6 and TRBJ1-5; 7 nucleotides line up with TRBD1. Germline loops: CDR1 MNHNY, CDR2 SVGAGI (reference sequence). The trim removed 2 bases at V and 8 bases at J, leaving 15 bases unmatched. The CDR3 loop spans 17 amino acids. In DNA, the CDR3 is TGTGCCAGCAGTTACATTAGTGTGGAGGGGGCAGAAAAGCCCCAGCATTTT. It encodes CASSYISVEGAEKPQHF.

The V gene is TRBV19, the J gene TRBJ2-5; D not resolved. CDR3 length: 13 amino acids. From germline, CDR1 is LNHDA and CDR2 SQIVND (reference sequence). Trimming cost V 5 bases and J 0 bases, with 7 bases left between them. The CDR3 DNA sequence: TGTGCCAGTAGTCGACATAACCAAGAGACCCAGTACTTC. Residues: CASSRHNQETQYF.

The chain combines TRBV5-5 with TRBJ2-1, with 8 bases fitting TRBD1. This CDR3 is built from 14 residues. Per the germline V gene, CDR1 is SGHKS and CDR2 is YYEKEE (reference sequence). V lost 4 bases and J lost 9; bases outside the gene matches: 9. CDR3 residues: CASSPDRVYGEQFF. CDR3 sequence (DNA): TGTGCCAGCAGCCCGGACAGGGTTTATGGTGAGCAGTTCTTC.

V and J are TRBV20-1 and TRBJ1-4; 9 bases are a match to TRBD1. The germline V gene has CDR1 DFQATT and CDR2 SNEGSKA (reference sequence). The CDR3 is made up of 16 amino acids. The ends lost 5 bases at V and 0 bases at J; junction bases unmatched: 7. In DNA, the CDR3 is TGCAGTGCTCGACCGGGACAGGGACCAACTAATGAAAAACTGTTTTTT. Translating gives CSARPGQGPTNEKLFF.

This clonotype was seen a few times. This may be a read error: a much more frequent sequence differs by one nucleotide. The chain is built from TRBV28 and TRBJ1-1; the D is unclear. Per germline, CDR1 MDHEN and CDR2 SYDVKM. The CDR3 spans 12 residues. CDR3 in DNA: TGTGTCAGCAGTTTACGGAACACTGAAGCTTTCTTT. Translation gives CVSSLRNTEAFF.

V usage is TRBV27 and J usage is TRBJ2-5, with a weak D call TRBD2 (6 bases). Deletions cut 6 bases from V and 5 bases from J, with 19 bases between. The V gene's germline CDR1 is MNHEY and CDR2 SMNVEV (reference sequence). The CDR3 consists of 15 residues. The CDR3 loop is CASSRGGLRAETQYF. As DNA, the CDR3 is TGTGCCAGCAGCCGTGGAGGGCTCCGAGCGGAGACCCAGTACTTC.

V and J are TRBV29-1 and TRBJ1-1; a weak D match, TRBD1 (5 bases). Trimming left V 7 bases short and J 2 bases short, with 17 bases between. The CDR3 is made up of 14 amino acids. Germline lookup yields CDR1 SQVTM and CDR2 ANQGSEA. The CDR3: CSADRGTGNTEAFF. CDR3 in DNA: TGCAGCGCTGACAGAGGTACAGGAAACACTGAAGCTTTCTTT. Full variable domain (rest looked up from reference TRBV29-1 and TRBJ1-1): SAVISQKPSRDICQRGTSLTIQCQVDSQVTMMFWYRQQPGQSLTLIATANQGSEATYESGFVIDKFPISRPNLTFSTLTVSNMSPEDSSIYLCSADRGTGNTEAFFGQGTRLTVV.

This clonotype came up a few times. DNA of the CDR3: TGTGCCATCAGTGAGTTCGCGGGGGATCACAATGAGCAGTTCTTC. This codes for CAISEFAGDHNEQFF. The rearrangement joins TRBV10-3 to TRBJ2-1; 7 bases are a match to TRBD2. Germline CDR1 and CDR2: ENHRY and SYGVKD. The CDR3 loop spans 15 amino acids. With V trimmed by 1 base and J by 5 bases, 5 bases remained unmatched.

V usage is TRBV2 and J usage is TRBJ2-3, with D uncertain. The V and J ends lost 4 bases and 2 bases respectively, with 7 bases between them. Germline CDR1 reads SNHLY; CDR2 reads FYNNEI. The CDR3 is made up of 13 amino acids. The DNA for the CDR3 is TGTGCCAGCAGTGCGGTTGACACAGATACGCAGTATTTT. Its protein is CASSAVDTDTQYF.

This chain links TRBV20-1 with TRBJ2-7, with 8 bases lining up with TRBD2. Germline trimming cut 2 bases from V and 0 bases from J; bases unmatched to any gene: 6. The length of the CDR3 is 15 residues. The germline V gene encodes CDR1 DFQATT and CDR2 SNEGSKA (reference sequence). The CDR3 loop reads CSARKAGVSSYEQYF. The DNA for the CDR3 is TGCAGTGCTAGAAAAGCGGGGGTAAGCTCCTACGAGCAGTACTTC.

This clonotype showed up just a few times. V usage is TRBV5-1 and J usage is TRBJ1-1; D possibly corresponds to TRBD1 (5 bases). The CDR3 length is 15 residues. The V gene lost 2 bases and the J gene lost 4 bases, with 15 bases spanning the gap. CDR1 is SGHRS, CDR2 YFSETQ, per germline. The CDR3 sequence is CASSLAATGGTEAFF. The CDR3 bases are TGCGCCAGCAGCTTAGCAGCCACTGGGGGCACTGAAGCTTTCTTT.

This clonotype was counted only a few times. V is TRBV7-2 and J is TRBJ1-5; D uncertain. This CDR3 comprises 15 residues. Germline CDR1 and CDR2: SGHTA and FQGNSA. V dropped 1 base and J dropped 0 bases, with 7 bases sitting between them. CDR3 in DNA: TGTGCCAGCAGCTTAGGGATCTATAGCAATCAGCCCCAGCATTTT. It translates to CASSLGIYSNQPQHF.

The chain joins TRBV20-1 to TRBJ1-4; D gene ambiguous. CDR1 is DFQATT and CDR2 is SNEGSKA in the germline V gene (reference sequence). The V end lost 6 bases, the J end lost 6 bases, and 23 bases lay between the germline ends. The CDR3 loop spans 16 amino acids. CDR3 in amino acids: CSARSPIRTIDEKLFF. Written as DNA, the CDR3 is TGCAGTGCAAGGTCACCAATCAGGACCATTGATGAAAAACTGTTTTTT.

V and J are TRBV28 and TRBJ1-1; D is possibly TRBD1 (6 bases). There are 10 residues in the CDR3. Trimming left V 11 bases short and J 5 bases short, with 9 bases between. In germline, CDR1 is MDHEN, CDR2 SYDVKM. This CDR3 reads CAEGGTEAFF. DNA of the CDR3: TGTGCCGAGGGGGGAACTGAAGCTTTCTTT.

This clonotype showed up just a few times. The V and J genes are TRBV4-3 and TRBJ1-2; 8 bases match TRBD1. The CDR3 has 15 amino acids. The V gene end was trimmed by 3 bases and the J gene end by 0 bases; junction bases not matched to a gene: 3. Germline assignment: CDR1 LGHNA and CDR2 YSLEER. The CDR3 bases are TGCGCCAGCAGCCAGGGACAGGCAGCTAACTATGGCTACACCTTC. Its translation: CASSQGQAANYGYTF.

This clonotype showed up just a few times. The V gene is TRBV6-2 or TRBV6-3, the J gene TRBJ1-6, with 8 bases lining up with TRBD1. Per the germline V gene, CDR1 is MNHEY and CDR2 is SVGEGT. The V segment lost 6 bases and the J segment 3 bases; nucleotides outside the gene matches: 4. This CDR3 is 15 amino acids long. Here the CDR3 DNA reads TGTGCCAGCAGCGCCGGACAGGGCTATAATTCACCCCTCCACTTT. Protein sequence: CASSAGQGYNSPLHF.

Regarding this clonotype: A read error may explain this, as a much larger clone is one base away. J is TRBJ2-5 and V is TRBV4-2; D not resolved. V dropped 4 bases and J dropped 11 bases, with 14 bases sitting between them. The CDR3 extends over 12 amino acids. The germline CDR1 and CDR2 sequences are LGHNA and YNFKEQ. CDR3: CASSRQDNEQYF. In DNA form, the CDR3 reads TGTGCCAGCAGCCGCCAAGACAATGAGCAGTACTTC.

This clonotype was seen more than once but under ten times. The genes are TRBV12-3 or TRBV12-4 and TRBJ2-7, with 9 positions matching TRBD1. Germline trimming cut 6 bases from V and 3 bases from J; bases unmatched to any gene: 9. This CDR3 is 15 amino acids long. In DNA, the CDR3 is TGTGCCAGCAGACGTGGGACAGGGCTATTCTACGAGCAGTACTTC. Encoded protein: CASRRGTGLFYEQYF.

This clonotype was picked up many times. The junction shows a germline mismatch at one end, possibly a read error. The CDR3: CASSDSQAYGYTF. The CDR3 DNA reads TGCGCCAGCAGTGACAGTCAGGCCTATGGCTACACCTTC. The rearrangement links TRBV2 to TRBJ1-2; D might be TRBD1 (5 bases). In germline, CDR1 is SNHLY, CDR2 FYNNEI. The CDR3 loop spans 13 amino acids.

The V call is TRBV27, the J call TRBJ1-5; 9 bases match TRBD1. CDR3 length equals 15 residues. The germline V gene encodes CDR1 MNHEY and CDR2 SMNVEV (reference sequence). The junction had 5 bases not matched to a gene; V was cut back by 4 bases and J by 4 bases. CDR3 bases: TGTGCCAGCAGTTCGGACAGGGGAAGGAATCAGCCCCAGCATTTT. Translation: CASSSDRGRNQPQHF.